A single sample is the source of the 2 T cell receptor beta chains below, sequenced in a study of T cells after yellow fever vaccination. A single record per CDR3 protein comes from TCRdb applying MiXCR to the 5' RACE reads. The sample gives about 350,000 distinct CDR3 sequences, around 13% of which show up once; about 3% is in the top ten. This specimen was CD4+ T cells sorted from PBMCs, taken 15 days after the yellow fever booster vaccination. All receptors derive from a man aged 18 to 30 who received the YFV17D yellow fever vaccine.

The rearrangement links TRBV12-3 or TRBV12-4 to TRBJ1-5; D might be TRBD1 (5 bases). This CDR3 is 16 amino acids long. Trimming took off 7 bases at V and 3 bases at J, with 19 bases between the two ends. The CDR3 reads CASTQRGRSPNQPQHF. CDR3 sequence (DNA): TGTGCCAGCACCCAAAGGGGCAGGTCGCCCAATCAGCCCCAGCATTTT.

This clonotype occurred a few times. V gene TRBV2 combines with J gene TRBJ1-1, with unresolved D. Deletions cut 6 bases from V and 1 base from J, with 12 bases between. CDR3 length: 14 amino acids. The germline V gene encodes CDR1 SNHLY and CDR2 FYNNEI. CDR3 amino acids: CASRPGSQNTEAFF. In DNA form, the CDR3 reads TGTGCCAGCAGACCTGGAAGCCAGAACACTGAAGCTTTCTTT. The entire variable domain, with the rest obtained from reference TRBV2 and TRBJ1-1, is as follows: EPEVTQTPSHQVTQMGQEVILRCVPISNHLYFYWYRQILGQKVEFLVSFYNNEISEKSEIFDDQFSVERPDGSNFTLKIRSTKLEDSAMYFCASRPGSQNTEAFFGQGTRLTVV.